This is a list of T cell receptor beta chains from one sample in a study of lymphopenia after photon versus proton radiotherapy. TCRdb keeps only in-frame clones here, not all; method: immunoSEQ multiplex PCR. The sample shows 25,000 to 30,000 clones, under 95% of them seen only once. Material: peripheral blood, obtained from a patient treated with photon-based radiotherapy. Every receptor here comes from a woman aged 45-65 years with cholangiocarcinoma. The CDR3 runs from the conserved cysteine through the conserved F or W. Fields, in order: clone size, J gene, CDR3 length, V gene, D gene, CDR3 DNA, CDR3 protein. The D gene is left open where the match is weak. A clone size is listed for some rows: how often the clone was seen (once, few, many), or a class if it is expanded.

clone_size: .
j_call: TRBJ2-5
cdr3_length: 15
v_call: TRBV27
d_call: TRBD1
cdr3_nt: TGTGCCAGCAGTTTAAGGTGGACAGGCCAAGAGACCCAGTACTTC
cdr3_aa: CASSLRWTGQETQYF

clone_size: .
j_call: TRBJ1-6
cdr3_length: 14
v_call: TRBV4-3
d_call: TRBD1
cdr3_nt: TGCGCCAGCAGCCATACAGGGGAGGATTCACCCCTCCACTTT
cdr3_aa: CASSHTGEDSPLHF

clone_size: few
j_call: TRBJ1-4
cdr3_length: 17
v_call: TRBV4-1
d_call: TRBD1
cdr3_nt: TGCGCCAGCAGCCAAGACAATCGGGGACAGAGATTAGAAAAACTGTTTTTT
cdr3_aa: CASSQDNRGQRLEKLFF

clone_size: .
j_call: TRBJ2-5
cdr3_length: 18
v_call: TRBV19
d_call: .
cdr3_nt: TGTGCCAGTAGTATAGGAATCAGGGGGGGGGCATCCCAAGAGACCCAGTACTTC
cdr3_aa: CASSIGIRGGASQETQYF

clone_size: .
j_call: TRBJ2-7
cdr3_length: 14
v_call: TRBV7-9
d_call: .
cdr3_nt: TGTGCCAGCAGGCCCAATGGACGAGGCTACGAGCAGTACTTC
cdr3_aa: CASRPNGRGYEQYF

clone_size: .
j_call: TRBJ2-3
cdr3_length: 15
v_call: TRBV14
d_call: .
cdr3_nt: TGTGCCAGCAGCCTTTTTGGGGGGATCGCAGATACGCAGTATTTT
cdr3_aa: CASSLFGGIADTQYF

clone_size: .
j_call: TRBJ1-1
cdr3_length: 12
v_call: TRBV2
d_call: .
cdr3_nt: TGTGCCAGCTTTATCCAGGGCACTGAAGCTTTCTTT
cdr3_aa: CASFIQGTEAFF

clone_size: .
j_call: TRBJ2-5
cdr3_length: 14
v_call: TRBV6-6
d_call: TRBD1
cdr3_nt: TGTGCCAGCAGCAGCCGGGACAGGGAAGAGACCCAGTACTTC
cdr3_aa: CASSSRDREETQYF

clone_size: .
j_call: TRBJ2-1
cdr3_length: 15
v_call: TRBV9
d_call: TRBD2
cdr3_nt: TGTGCCAGCAGCGTAGAACCTAGCGGGGGCAATGAGCAGTTCTTC
cdr3_aa: CASSVEPSGGNEQFF

clone_size: .
j_call: TRBJ1-5
cdr3_length: 19
v_call: TRBV12-5
d_call: .
cdr3_nt: TGTGCTAGTGGCCCCTCCCCCACAGGGTTGATATATAGCAATCAGCCCCAGCATTTT
cdr3_aa: CASGPSPTGLIYSNQPQHF

clone_size: .
j_call: TRBJ1-2
cdr3_length: 14
v_call: TRBV10-3
d_call: TRBD1
cdr3_nt: TGTGCCATCAGTGAGGAGGACAGGGGGCCTGGCTACACCTTC
cdr3_aa: CAISEEDRGPGYTF

clone_size: .
j_call: TRBJ2-5
cdr3_length: 14
v_call: TRBV5-1
d_call: .
cdr3_nt: TGCGCCAGCAGCTTGGTGTCGGACCAAGAGACCCAGTACTTC
cdr3_aa: CASSLVSDQETQYF

clone_size: .
j_call: TRBJ1-5
cdr3_length: 14
v_call: TRBV10-3
d_call: .
cdr3_nt: TGTGCCACCCGGGGGGAGGGAGGCAATCAGCCCCAGCATTTT
cdr3_aa: CATRGEGGNQPQHF

clone_size: .
j_call: TRBJ2-5
cdr3_length: 16
v_call: TRBV6-5
d_call: TRBD2
cdr3_nt: TGTGCCAGCAGTTACTCGAGAGCGGGGGGGGTAGGGACCCAGTACTTC
cdr3_aa: CASSYSRAGGVGTQYF

clone_size: once
j_call: TRBJ1-2
cdr3_length: 10
v_call: TRBV20-1
d_call: .
cdr3_nt: TGCAGTGCTAGAGGTCTGGGTCACACCTTC
cdr3_aa: CSARGLGHTF

clone_size: .
j_call: TRBJ2-1
cdr3_length: 13
v_call: TRBV19
d_call: TRBD1
cdr3_nt: TGTGCCAGTATTGGAGACAGGGGGAGGGAGCAGTTCTTC
cdr3_aa: CASIGDRGREQFF

clone_size: .
j_call: TRBJ1-2
cdr3_length: 13
v_call: TRBV6-1
d_call: .
cdr3_nt: TGTGCCAGCAGTGAAACGGGACGGTATGGCTACACCTTC
cdr3_aa: CASSETGRYGYTF

clone_size: .
j_call: TRBJ1-5
cdr3_length: 13
v_call: TRBV19
d_call: TRBD1
cdr3_nt: TGTGCCAGCACCGGGACAGGGGCCCTGCCCCAGCATTTT
cdr3_aa: CASTGTGALPQHF

clone_size: .
j_call: TRBJ2-7
cdr3_length: 14
v_call: TRBV6-1
d_call: TRBD1
cdr3_nt: TGTGCCAGCAGTGAAGCTGGGACAGCCTACGAGCAGTACTTC
cdr3_aa: CASSEAGTAYEQYF

clone_size: .
j_call: TRBJ1-6
cdr3_length: 16
v_call: TRBV5-6
d_call: .
cdr3_nt: TGTGCCAGCACCCTTGGTCTCCCAAGCTATAATTCACCCCTCCACTTT
cdr3_aa: CASTLGLPSYNSPLHF

clone_size: .
j_call: TRBJ1-4
cdr3_length: 14
v_call: TRBV30
d_call: .
cdr3_nt: TGTGCCTGGAGTGTAGGACAGCCTAATGAAAAACTGTTTTTT
cdr3_aa: CAWSVGQPNEKLFF

clone_size: .
j_call: TRBJ2-1
cdr3_length: 12
v_call: TRBV2
d_call: .
cdr3_nt: TGTGCCAGCAGTGGGTGGTTACCTGAGCAGTTCTTC
cdr3_aa: CASSGWLPEQFF

clone_size: .
j_call: TRBJ2-7
cdr3_length: 14
v_call: TRBV14
d_call: TRBD1
cdr3_nt: TGTGCCAGCAGCCGGACAGGGCAACCCTACGAGCAGTACTTC
cdr3_aa: CASSRTGQPYEQYF

clone_size: .
j_call: TRBJ1-6
cdr3_length: 16
v_call: TRBV5-1
d_call: .
cdr3_nt: TGCGCCAGCAGCGGTGGTGGCGGCGAGGTAACTTCACCCCTCCACTTT
cdr3_aa: CASSGGGGEVTSPLHF

clone_size: .
j_call: TRBJ1-4
cdr3_length: 11
v_call: TRBV30
d_call: .
cdr3_nt: TGTGCCTGGAGTGTGAGTGAAAAACTGTTTTTT
cdr3_aa: CAWSVSEKLFF

clone_size: once
j_call: TRBJ2-7
cdr3_length: 12
v_call: TRBV6-6
d_call: .
cdr3_nt: TGTGCCAGCAGTTACTCCGAGTACGAGCAGTACTTC
cdr3_aa: CASSYSEYEQYF

clone_size: .
j_call: TRBJ1-2
cdr3_length: 12
v_call: TRBV5-6
d_call: .
cdr3_nt: TGTGCCAGCAGCCTGGACACCTATGGCTACACCTTC
cdr3_aa: CASSLDTYGYTF

clone_size: .
j_call: TRBJ1-4
cdr3_length: 15
v_call: TRBV27
d_call: .
cdr3_nt: TGTGCCAGCAGTTCTTCCGGGACAACTAATGAAAAACTGTTTTTT
cdr3_aa: CASSSSGTTNEKLFF

clone_size: .
j_call: TRBJ1-1
cdr3_length: 15
v_call: TRBV30
d_call: TRBD1
cdr3_nt: TGTGCCTGGAGGACCCTCGGGACAGGAGTCGCTGAAGCTTTCTTT
cdr3_aa: CAWRTLGTGVAEAFF

clone_size: .
j_call: TRBJ2-1
cdr3_length: 19
v_call: TRBV7-9
d_call: .
cdr3_nt: TGTGCCAGCAGCCCTCACACACCTAACAGGCCGTTCTCCTACAATGAGCAGTTCTTC
cdr3_aa: CASSPHTPNRPFSYNEQFF

clone_size: .
j_call: TRBJ2-7
cdr3_length: 13
v_call: TRBV27
d_call: .
cdr3_nt: TGTGCCAGCAGCAACTTTGGGGGTTACGAGCAGTACTTC
cdr3_aa: CASSNFGGYEQYF

clone_size: once
j_call: TRBJ2-2
cdr3_length: 16
v_call: TRBV6-1
d_call: .
cdr3_nt: TGTGCCAGCAGTGAGGGGCGGTCTACGGACACCGGGGAGCTGTTTTTT
cdr3_aa: CASSEGRSTDTGELFF

clone_size: .
j_call: TRBJ2-6
cdr3_length: 15
v_call: TRBV18
d_call: .
cdr3_nt: TGTGCCAGCTCATCGGGAATCTCTGGGGCCAACGTCCTGACTTTC
cdr3_aa: CASSSGISGANVLTF

clone_size: few
j_call: TRBJ1-5
cdr3_length: 15
v_call: TRBV19
d_call: .
cdr3_nt: TGTGCCAGTAGTCACCCCACAGGGATTACTCAGCCCCAGCATTTT
cdr3_aa: CASSHPTGITQPQHF

clone_size: .
j_call: TRBJ2-1
cdr3_length: 17
v_call: TRBV4-3
d_call: .
cdr3_nt: TGCGCCAGCAGCCACTCGGCGGGGCGGGGGCCCTACAATGAGCAGTTCTTC
cdr3_aa: CASSHSAGRGPYNEQFF

clone_size: .
j_call: TRBJ1-3
cdr3_length: 14
v_call: TRBV4-1
d_call: .
cdr3_nt: TGCGCCAGCAGCCAAACAGGCTCTGGAAACACCATATATTTT
cdr3_aa: CASSQTGSGNTIYF

clone_size: few
j_call: TRBJ1-4
cdr3_length: 15
v_call: TRBV4-3
d_call: TRBD1
cdr3_nt: TGCGCCAGCAGCCCCGCCGGGACAGGGGACGAAAAACTGTTTTTT
cdr3_aa: CASSPAGTGDEKLFF

clone_size: .
j_call: TRBJ2-2
cdr3_length: 14
v_call: TRBV2
d_call: TRBD1
cdr3_nt: TGTGCCAGCAGTGTGAATCAGGGGGCCGGGGAGCTGTTTTTT
cdr3_aa: CASSVNQGAGELFF

clone_size: once
j_call: TRBJ1-5
cdr3_length: 14
v_call: TRBV28
d_call: .
cdr3_nt: TGTGCCACTACACGGGACGGAAAAAATCAGCCCCAGCATTTT
cdr3_aa: CATTRDGKNQPQHF

clone_size: .
j_call: TRBJ1-2
cdr3_length: 13
v_call: TRBV6-5
d_call: .
cdr3_nt: TGTGCCAGCAGTAAGACAGATAACTATGGCTACACCTTC
cdr3_aa: CASSKTDNYGYTF

clone_size: .
j_call: TRBJ2-7
cdr3_length: 16
v_call: TRBV7-2
d_call: .
cdr3_nt: TGTGCCAGCAGCCCCCGATCGGCAGGTGGGGGCGCCGAGCAGTACTTC
cdr3_aa: CASSPRSAGGGAEQYF

clone_size: once
j_call: TRBJ2-7
cdr3_length: 15
v_call: TRBV4-1
d_call: .
cdr3_nt: TGCGCCAGCAGCCAAGAGGGAGCCGGATTCTACGAGCAGTACTTC
cdr3_aa: CASSQEGAGFYEQYF